The clone carrying this T cell receptor beta chain has just a few counts. Its antigen is not known. The source of the sample is a study of beta chain features in type 1 diabetes. The entirety of the isolated RNA underwent reverse transcription, so expressed TCRB transcripts were sequenced. TCRdb's table, derived via immunoSEQ multiplex PCR, lists solely in-frame clones and lacks some. The table records roughly 450,000 clones, over 9.5% of them present only once. This CDR3 is 11 amino acids long. Germline CDR1 reads DFQATT; CDR2 reads SNEGSKA (reference sequence). Trimming removed 4 bases from V and 5 bases from J, with 6 bases in between. Study conclusions and caveats: Shortening of TCRB CDR3s, moderate but significant, appeared in all four CD4+ subsets of Type 1 diabetes patients.

The chain uses TRBV20-1 and TRBJ2-1; D is unclear. This sequence originates from a woman aged 18 to 35 in good health. The source material was naive CD4+ T cells from blood. The CDR3 sequence: CSATQHNEQFF. The CDR3 bases are TGCAGTGCTACCCAGCACAATGAGCAGTTCTTC.